These 8 T cell receptor beta chains originate from one sample sequenced in a study of cytomegalovirus exposure and HLA in healthy donors. In the PCR, 60 Vbeta and 13 Jbeta primers were used. Sequenced by immunoSEQ multiplex PCR; TCRdb stores in-frame clones only, minus some. Seen in this sample are over 50,000 clones; the ten most common clones hold 8.9%. The sequencing input was PBMCs. Every receptor here comes from a man aged 45-65 years in good health and CMV-seropositive.

V and J are TRBV4-2 and TRBJ1-1, with 10 bases matching TRBD1. Germline V gene lookup returns CDR1 LGHNA and CDR2 YNFKEQ. With V trimmed by 0 bases and J by 4 bases, 8 bases remained unmatched. This CDR3 spans 17 amino acids. As DNA, the CDR3 is TGTGCCAGCAGCCAAGATACGGACAGGGGGTATGTCACTGAAGCTTTCTTT. This translates into CASSQDTDRGYVTEAFF.

This rearrangement joins TRBV7-2 to TRBJ2-5; a possible D gene is TRBD1 (5 bases). V lost 2 bases, J lost 1 base, and 17 bases lay in between. The CDR3 consists of 17 residues. Germline V gives CDR1 SGHTA, CDR2 FQGNSA. The CDR3 DNA sequence: TGTGCCAGCAGCTTAAAAAGGGGTGGAGTCAGCCAAGAGACCCAGTACTTC. This codes for CASSLKRGGVSQETQYF. Using reference TRBV7-2 and TRBJ2-5 for the parts outside the CDR3, the full variable domain is GAGVSQSPSNKVTEKGKDVELRCDPISGHTALYWYRQSLGQGLEFLIYFQGNSAPDKSGLPSDRFSAERTGGSVSTLTIQRTQQEDSAVYLCASSLKRGGVSQETQYFGPGTRLLVL.

The chain is built from TRBV7-8 and TRBJ2-7; TRBD2 agrees at 13 bases. V shed 3 bases, J shed 0 bases, and the junction held 11 bases outside the gene matches. The germline CDR1 and CDR2 sequences are SGHVS and FQNEAQ. The CDR3 contains 19 residues. In DNA, the CDR3 is TGTGCCAGCAGCTTTCGAGGACTAGCGGGGGCCGGAAGCTCCTACGAGCAGTACTTC. This translates into CASSFRGLAGAGSSYEQYF.

This sequence joins TRBV30 and TRBJ1-1; 8 nucleotides align to TRBD1. J gave up 3 bases and V 3 bases, and 9 bases lay outside the gene matches. The CDR3 totals 15 residues. The germline V gene encodes CDR1 GTSNPN and CDR2 SVGIG (reference sequence). This CDR3 reads CAWRPRGREDTEAFF. The CDR3 DNA reads as TGTGCCTGGAGACCCAGGGGGCGCGAGGACACTGAAGCTTTCTTT.

In DNA form, the CDR3 reads TGTGCCAGTAGTAGGTCGGGACAGACCTACGAGCAGTACTTC. Translated, it gives CASSRSGQTYEQYF. The V call is TRBV19, the J call TRBJ2-7; 7 bases align to TRBD1. The trim removed 4 bases at V and 2 bases at J, leaving 5 bases unmatched. Germline-derived CDR1 and CDR2 are LNHDA and SQIVND (reference sequence). The CDR3 has 14 amino acids.

V is TRBV15 and J is TRBJ1-3; D might be TRBD1 (5 bases). The CDR3 runs 15 residues. Trimming stripped 1 base from V and 0 bases from J, with 7 bases between. Germline CDR1 reads LNHNV; CDR2 reads YYDKDF (reference sequence). This CDR3 reads CATSRGGGSGNTIYF. The CDR3 DNA follows: TGTGCCACCAGCAGAGGCGGGGGCTCTGGAAACACCATATATTTT.

The V and J genes are TRBV28 and TRBJ2-7; D not certain. Trimming stripped 3 bases from V and 3 bases from J, with 12 bases between. Looked up from germline, CDR1 is MDHEN and CDR2 is SYDVKM. The CDR3 consists of 14 residues. The CDR3 sequence is CASSFPGLYYEQYF. The CDR3 coding sequence is TGTGCCAGCAGTTTTCCAGGCCTTTACTACGAGCAGTACTTC.

The CDR3 is CAISEEGVNTEAFF. In nucleotides, the CDR3 is TGTGCCATCAGTGAGGAGGGGGTGAACACTGAAGCTTTCTTT. The chain joins TRBV10-3 to TRBJ1-1; D is perhaps TRBD1 (6 bases). CDR3 length equals 14 residues. The germline V gene encodes CDR1 ENHRY and CDR2 SYGVKD. V lost 2 bases and J 0 bases, leaving 7 bases between the germline ends.